These 20 T cell receptor beta chains were sequenced from one sample in a study of T-cell reconstitution after alpha-beta-depleted transplantation in children. TCRbeta library preparation incorporated unique molecular identifiers. TCRdb re-derived calls from the PCR reads in MiXCR, one entry per CDR3 protein. The profile shows some 500,000 distinct CDR3 sequences, about a sixth of them singletons. Material: PBMCs from the stem cell graft donor, obtained from the stem cell graft. These receptors originate from a human donor who donated a stem cell graft to a child with acute lymphoblastic leukemia.

This clonotype was detected only a few times. This may stem from a read error, because a much larger clone lies one nucleotide away. The gene calls are TRBV15 and TRBJ2-4; a weak D match, TRBD2 (6 bases). The CDR3 covers 13 residues. Per germline, CDR1 LNHNV and CDR2 YYDKDF (reference sequence). CDR3 sequence reads: CATSGDSRNMQYF. The CDR3 DNA sequence: TGTGCCACCAGCGGGGACTCCCGAAACATGCAGTACTTC. The entire variable domain, with the rest obtained from reference TRBV15 and TRBJ2-4, is as follows: DAMVIQNPRYQVTQFGKPVTLSCSQTLNHNVMYWYQQKSSQAPKLLFHYYDKDFNNEADTPDNFQSRRPNTSFCFLDIRSPGLGDTAMYLCATSGDSRNMQYFGAGTRLSVL.

This clonotype turned up a few times. The genes are TRBV20-1 and TRBJ1-5, with D perhaps TRBD1 (6 bases). CDR3 length: 15 residues. V lost 5 bases to trimming and J lost 4 bases, with 18 bases between them. Germline V lookup: CDR1 DFQATT, CDR2 SNEGSKA (reference sequence). Here the CDR3 DNA reads TGCAGTGCTCCCGACAGGCTCTTGGTTAATCAGCCCCAGCATTTT. Protein: CSAPDRLLVNQPQHF.

This clonotype showed up many times. The chain has TRBV20-1 and TRBJ1-6, with no clear D. This CDR3 comprises 18 residues. Trimming shortened V by 1 base and J by 0 bases, and 16 bases separated the two germline ends. Germline CDR1 DFQATT, CDR2 SNEGSKA (reference sequence). CDR3 sequence (DNA): TGCAGTGCTAGAGTGGGCTGGCCCCGAAGCTCCTATAATTCACCCCTCCACTTT. This codes for CSARVGWPRSSYNSPLHF.

This clonotype was seen only a few times. This sequence joins TRBV19 and TRBJ2-7; D is possibly TRBD2 (7 bases). The V gene lost 7 bases and the J gene lost 2 bases, with 15 bases spanning the gap. The CDR3 consists of 14 residues. CDR1 and CDR2 from the germline V gene are LNHDA and SQIVND (reference sequence). The CDR3 coding sequence is TGTGCCAGTACCAACTCGGGGGGCGCCTACGAGCAGTACTTC. This sequence encodes CASTNSGGAYEQYF.

The genes are TRBV7-8 and TRBJ2-2; 9 bases are shared with TRBD2. The CDR3 is made up of 15 amino acids. Per germline, CDR1 SGHVS and CDR2 FQNEAQ. The trim removed 6 bases at V and 4 bases at J, leaving 6 bases unmatched. CDR3 sequence: CASREAGGPTGELFF. The CDR3 region has the DNA TGTGCCAGCAGAGAAGCGGGAGGCCCCACCGGGGAGCTGTTTTTT.

This clonotype was picked up a small number of times. This chain uses TRBV12-3 or TRBV12-4 with TRBJ2-7, with D perhaps assigned TRBD1 or TRBD2 (5 bases each). V dropped 3 bases and J dropped 2 bases, with 17 bases sitting between them. This CDR3 is 16 amino acids long. The CDR3 loop is CASSFRGLGRPYEQYF. In nucleotides, the CDR3 is TGTGCCAGCAGTTTTCGCGGGTTGGGACGGCCCTACGAGCAGTACTTC.

The V and J genes are TRBV12-3 or TRBV12-4 and TRBJ2-3, with a weak D call TRBD1 (6 bases). The CDR3 has 15 residues. V lost 7 bases, J lost 0 bases, and 14 bases lay in between. The DNA of the CDR3 is TGTGCCAGCAAGCACCGGGACACTAGCACAGATACGCAGTATTTT. Encoded protein: CASKHRDTSTDTQYF.

This clonotype was observed a handful of times. The rearrangement links TRBV6-1 to TRBJ2-2; 7 bases match TRBD1. The CDR3 is 15 amino acids. The germline V gene has CDR1 MNHNS and CDR2 SASEGT. After removal of 4 bases from V and 7 bases from J, the junction contained 9 bases not matched to a gene. CDR3 amino acids: CASSAYRGTGGELFF. CDR3 nucleotides: TGTGCCAGCAGTGCTTACAGGGGTACGGGCGGGGAGCTGTTTTTT.

The J gene is TRBJ2-2, the V gene TRBV7-3; 9 nucleotides match TRBD2. The CDR3 covers 15 residues. V shed 3 bases and J 4 bases; nucleotides not matched to a gene: 3. Germline V CDR1 and CDR2: SGHTA, FQGTGA. The CDR3 sequence: CASSFYSGSTGELFF. CDR3 bases: TGTGCCAGCAGCTTTTATAGCGGGAGCACCGGGGAGCTGTTTTTT.

The CDR3 is CASSQDNQETQYF. CDR3 in DNA: TGTGCCAGCAGCCAAGATAACCAAGAGACCCAGTACTTC. The chain links TRBV3-1 to TRBJ2-5; D remains ambiguous. V was clipped by 0 bases and J by 0 bases, with 2 bases between them. Germline V CDR1 and CDR2: LGHDT, YNNKEL (reference sequence). The CDR3 has 13 amino acids.

The chain combines TRBV5-1 with TRBJ1-1, with 7 bases fitting TRBD1. CDR1 is SGHRS, CDR2 YFSETQ, per germline. Trimming took 6 bases from V and 3 from J; bases not matched to a gene: 8. This CDR3 is built from 14 residues. CDR3 in DNA: TGCGCCAGCACCCACAGGGGCCCAGACACTGAAGCTTTCTTT. This encodes CASTHRGPDTEAFF.

This clonotype was found a few times. The chain joins TRBV3-1 to TRBJ2-1; D is undetermined. The germline gives CDR1 LGHDT, CDR2 YNNKEL (reference sequence). V was pared by 4 bases and J by 7 bases, with 11 bases between. This CDR3 is 13 amino acids long. The CDR3 loop reads CASSPESRNEQFF. CDR3 sequence (DNA): TGTGCCAGCAGCCCGGAAAGCCGGAATGAGCAGTTCTTC.

This chain uses TRBV13 with TRBJ2-5, with D unresolved. CDR3 size: 14 residues. V lost 3 bases and J 1 base, leaving 9 bases between the germline ends. The germline CDR1 and CDR2 sequences are PRHDT and FYEKMQ (reference sequence). The CDR3 DNA sequence: TGTGCCAGCAGCTTCGGACCGATCCAAGAGACCCAGTACTTC. This codes for CASSFGPIQETQYF. The full variable domain, completed using reference TRBV13 and TRBJ2-5, is AAGVIQSPRHLIKEKRETATLKCYPIPRHDTVYWYQQGPGQDPQFLISFYEKMQSDKGSIPDRFSAQQFSDYHSELNMSSLELGDSALYFCASSFGPIQETQYFGPGTRLLVL.

This chain connects TRBV12-3 or TRBV12-4 to TRBJ2-7; the match to TRBD2 covers 9 bases. The V and J ends lost 0 bases and 0 bases, in that order; junction bases with no gene match: 3. CDR3 length: 16 residues. CDR3 protein: CASSLAVLAGSYEQYF. The DNA of the CDR3 is TGTGCCAGCAGTTTAGCGGTACTAGCGGGCTCCTACGAGCAGTACTTC.

This chain connects TRBV14 to TRBJ1-1; 7 bases line up with TRBD1. J gave up 4 bases and V 1 base, and 9 bases lay outside the gene matches. This CDR3 contains 16 residues. The germline V gene encodes CDR1 SGHDN and CDR2 FVKESK. DNA of the CDR3: TGTGCCAGCAGCCAAGCCGGATCCAGGGGGGCCACTGAAGCTTTCTTT. Translation: CASSQAGSRGATEAFF.

V and J are TRBV27 and TRBJ1-5; no clear D gene. This CDR3 region has 14 residues. CDR1 and CDR2 (germline): MNHEY, SMNVEV (reference sequence). Between the trimmed V and J ends, which lost 2 bases and 3 bases, there was a span of 8 bases. In DNA, the CDR3 is TGTGCCAGCAGTTTAAAAAGGACCAATCAGCCCCAGCATTTT. As protein: CASSLKRTNQPQHF.

The rearrangement joins TRBV2 to TRBJ1-1; D gene uncertain. The CDR3 is 13 residues long. CDR1 is SNHLY and CDR2 is FYNNEI in the germline V gene. CDR3 loop: CGFRERKNTEAFF. CDR3 nucleotides: TGTGGGTTTCGAGAGAGGAAGAACACTGAAGCTTTCTTT.

This clonotype was seen a handful of times. The V call is TRBV20-1, the J call TRBJ2-1; 10 bases align to TRBD2. With 0 bases clipped from V and 4 bases from J, the junction kept 9 bases outside the gene matches. This CDR3 has 17 amino acids. Germline-derived CDR1 and CDR2 are DFQATT and SNEGSKA (reference sequence). The DNA of the CDR3 is TGCAGTGCTAGAGATTCTAGCGGGAGAGAAGGTTACAATGAGCAGTTCTTC. Translating gives CSARDSSGREGYNEQFF.

The table lists this clonotype with a few counts. This chain links TRBV29-1 with TRBJ2-3; perhaps TRBD1 as D (5 bases). The V and J ends lost 8 bases and 2 bases respectively, with 23 bases between them. The CDR3 covers 16 residues. Germline-derived CDR1 and CDR2 are SQVTM and ANQGSEA. CDR3: CSPWAVGRENTDTQYF. The CDR3 DNA reads as TGCAGCCCTTGGGCGGTTGGCAGGGAAAACACAGATACGCAGTATTTT.

J is TRBJ2-3 and V is TRBV20-1, with TRBD2 matching over 8 bases. The V gene end was trimmed by 1 base and the J gene end by 6 bases; junction bases not matched to a gene: 6. Germline CDR1 is DFQATT and CDR2 is SNEGSKA (reference sequence). The CDR3 is 14 residues long. CDR3 DNA: TGCAGTGCTAGAGTTAGCGGGAAGGTGGATACGCAGTATTTT. It codes for CSARVSGKVDTQYF.